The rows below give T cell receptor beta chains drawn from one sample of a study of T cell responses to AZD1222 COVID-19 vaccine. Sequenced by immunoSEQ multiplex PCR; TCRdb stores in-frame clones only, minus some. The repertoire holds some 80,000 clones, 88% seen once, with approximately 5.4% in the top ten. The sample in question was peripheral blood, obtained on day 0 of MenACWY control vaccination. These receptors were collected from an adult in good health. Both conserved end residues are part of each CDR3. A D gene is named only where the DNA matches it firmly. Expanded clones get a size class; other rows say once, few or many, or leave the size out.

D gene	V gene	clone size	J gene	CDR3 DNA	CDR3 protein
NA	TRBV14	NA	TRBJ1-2	TGTGCCAGCAGCCAATGGCGGCGGGGACGCTATGGCTACACCTTC	CASSQWRRGRYGYTF
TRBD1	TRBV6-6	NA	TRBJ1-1	TGTGCCAGCAGTTACCTATCAGGGGGCGCAAACACTGAAGCTTTCTTT	CASSYLSGGANTEAFF
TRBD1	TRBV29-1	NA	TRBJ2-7	TGCAGCGTCGCAGGGGGGTATAGGACAGGGTCCTACGAGCAGTACTTC	CSVAGGYRTGSYEQYF
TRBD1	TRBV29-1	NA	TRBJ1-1	TGCAGCGGTGGGACAGCTACTGAAGCTTTCTTT	CSGGTATEAFF
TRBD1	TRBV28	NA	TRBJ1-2	TGTGCCAGCAGTTCCGGGACAGTGGGGGGCTACACCTTC	CASSSGTVGGYTF
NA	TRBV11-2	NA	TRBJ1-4	TGTGCCAGCAGCTCGTACCCGGACGTTCTTAATGAAAAACTGTTTTTT	CASSSYPDVLNEKLFF
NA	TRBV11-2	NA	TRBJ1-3	TGTGCCAGCAGTCAGGAGGGAAACACCATATATTTT	CASSQEGNTIYF
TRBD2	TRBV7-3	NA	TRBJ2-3	TGTGCCAGCAGCTTAACTGGCGGGGGGGCCACAGATACGCAGTATTTT	CASSLTGGGATDTQYF
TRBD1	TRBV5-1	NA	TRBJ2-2	TGCGCCAGCAGCCGTGGACAGGGAGGGAACACCGGGGAGCTGTTTTTT	CASSRGQGGNTGELFF
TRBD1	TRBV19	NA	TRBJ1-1	TGTGCCAGTGCTCACAGGGGGCCCGTCACTGAAGCTTTCTTT	CASAHRGPVTEAFF
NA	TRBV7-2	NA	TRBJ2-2	TGTGCCAGCAGCGCAAGGTTCGGGGAGCTGTTTTTT	CASSARFGELFF
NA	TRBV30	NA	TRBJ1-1	TGTGCCTGGAGCGGACGTGGCGGGGAAGCTTTCTTT	CAWSGRGGEAFF
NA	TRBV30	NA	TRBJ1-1	TGTGCCTGGAGTGTATCACCGGGCGGGCGGTTCGAAGCTTTCTTT	CAWSVSPGGRFEAFF
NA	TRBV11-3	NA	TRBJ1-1	TGTGCCAGCAGCTTGGACGCGATGAACACTGAAGCTTTCTTT	CASSLDAMNTEAFF
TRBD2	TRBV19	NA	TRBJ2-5	TGTGCCAGTAGTGTACTAGCGGGGGAGGAGACCCAGTACTTC	CASSVLAGEETQYF
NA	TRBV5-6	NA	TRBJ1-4	TGTGCCAGCAGCTACCGATCAACTAATGAAAAACTGTTTTTT	CASSYRSTNEKLFF
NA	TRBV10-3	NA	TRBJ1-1	TGTGCCATCAGTGCTCCCGGCGGGAACACTGAAGCTTTCTTT	CAISAPGGNTEAFF
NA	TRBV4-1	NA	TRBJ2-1	TGCGCCAGCAGCCAAGCCGGGGCCGGCGACAATGAGCAGTTCTTC	CASSQAGAGDNEQFF
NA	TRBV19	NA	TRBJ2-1	TGTGCCAGTGGAATTCGCGGGGGCGGGGGGTTCTTC	CASGIRGGGGFF
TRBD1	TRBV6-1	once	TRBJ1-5	TGTGCCAGCAGAGTGACAGGGCTCTATCAGCCCCAGCATTTT	CASRVTGLYQPQHF
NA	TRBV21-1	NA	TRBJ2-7	TGTGCCAGCAGCAAAGGTACAGGGGGCTACGAGCAGTACTTC	CASSKGTGGYEQYF
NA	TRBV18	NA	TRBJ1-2	TGTGCCAGCTCACTCGGGGAAGGTGGCTACACCTTC	CASSLGEGGYTF
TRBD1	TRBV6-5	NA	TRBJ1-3	TGTGCCAGCAGTTACTCGAACAGGGGTGGAAACACCATATATTTT	CASSYSNRGGNTIYF
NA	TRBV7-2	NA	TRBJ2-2	TGTGCCAGCAGCTCTGACAGGCTTGAGCTGTTTTTT	CASSSDRLELFF
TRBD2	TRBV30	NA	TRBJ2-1	TGTGCCTGGACTACATGGAGCGGGGGGGCCCGTGAGCAGTTCTTC	CAWTTWSGGAREQFF
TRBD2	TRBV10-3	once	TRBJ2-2	TGTGCCATCAGTAAAGGCGGGGGGGCTGCGACCGGGGAGCTGTTTTTT	CAISKGGGAATGELFF
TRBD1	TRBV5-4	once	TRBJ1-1	TGTGCCAGCAGCGGAGGGACAGGTATGATGAACACTGAAGCTTTCTTT	CASSGGTGMMNTEAFF
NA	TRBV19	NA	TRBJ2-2	TGTGCCAGTAGCCGGAAACCCCAGGGAGGGGGGAGCGACACCGGGGAGCTGTTTTTT	CASSRKPQGGGSDTGELFF
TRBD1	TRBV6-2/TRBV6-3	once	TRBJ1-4	TGTGCCAGCAGTCTGGGTGGGACAGCGGAAAAACTGTTTTTT	CASSLGGTAEKLFF
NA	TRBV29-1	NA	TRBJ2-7	TGCAGCGTTCGGACAGTCACCTACGAGCAGTACTTC	CSVRTVTYEQYF
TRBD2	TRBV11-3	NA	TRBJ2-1	TGTGCCAGCAGCTTACCCAAGCGGGGTGGGCTTGAGCAGTTCTTC	CASSLPKRGGLEQFF
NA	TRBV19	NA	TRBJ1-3	TGTGCCAGTCTCAACGAGCTTTTTGGAAACACCATATATTTT	CASLNELFGNTIYF
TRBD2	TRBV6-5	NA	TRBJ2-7	TGTGCCTCCAGGGCGGGGGGGACGTTCTACGAGCAGTACTTC	CASRAGGTFYEQYF
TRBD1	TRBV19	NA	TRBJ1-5	TGTGCCAGTGACAGGGACCCTCTTTATAGCAATCAGCCCCAGCATTTT	CASDRDPLYSNQPQHF
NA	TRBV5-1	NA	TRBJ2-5	TGCGCCAGCAACACCCCGTCAGAGACCCAGTACTTC	CASNTPSETQYF
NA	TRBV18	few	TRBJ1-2	TGTGCCAGCTCACCAACTAGGACTAACCGAGAAGACTATGGCTACACCTTC	CASSPTRTNREDYGYTF
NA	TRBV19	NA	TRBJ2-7	TGTGCCAGTAGTATATACGGACAGAGTGGCGAGCAGTACTTC	CASSIYGQSGEQYF
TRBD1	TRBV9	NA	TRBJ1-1	TGTGCCAGCAGCGAAAGGACAGGGCCGAACACTGAAGCTTTCTTT	CASSERTGPNTEAFF
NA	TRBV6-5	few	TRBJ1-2	TGTGCCAGCACCAAATCCCCCGACGAGGGCTACACCTTC	CASTKSPDEGYTF
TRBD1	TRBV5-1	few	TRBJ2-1	TGCGCCAGCCGTCACCCCCCCGGGACAGGAAATTCCAATGAGCAGTTCTTC	CASRHPPGTGNSNEQFF
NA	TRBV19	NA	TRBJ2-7	TGTGCCAGTAGTAGAGGGGCCTCCTACGAGCAGTACTTC	CASSRGASYEQYF
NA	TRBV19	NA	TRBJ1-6	TGTGCCAGTAGAATGGGCCCGGGGGAGCGTAATTCACCCCTCCACTTT	CASRMGPGERNSPLHF
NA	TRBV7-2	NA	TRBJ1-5	TGTGCCAGCAGCTTAACGCCTTCTAGCAATCAGCCCCAGCATTTT	CASSLTPSSNQPQHF
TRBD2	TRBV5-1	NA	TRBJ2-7	TGCGCCAGCAGTCCCCTAGCGGGGGGGGTGTACGAGCAGTACTTC	CASSPLAGGVYEQYF
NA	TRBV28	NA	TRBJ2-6	TGTGCCAGCAGCGCCGGGACTCACTCTGGGGCCAACGTCCTGACTTTC	CASSAGTHSGANVLTF
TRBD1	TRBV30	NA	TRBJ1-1	TGTGCCTGGAGTCCCCGACAGGGGAGAGGGGGCACTGAAGCTTTCTTT	CAWSPRQGRGGTEAFF
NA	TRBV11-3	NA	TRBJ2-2	TGTGCCAGCAGCTTAGGGGACACTTACACCGGGGAGCTGTTTTTT	CASSLGDTYTGELFF
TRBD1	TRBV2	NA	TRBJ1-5	TGTGCCAGCCGCGACAGGGGCGACCATCAGCCCCAGCATTTT	CASRDRGDHQPQHF
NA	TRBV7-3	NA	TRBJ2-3	TGTGCCAGCAGCAAGGGACAATTCACAGATACGCAGTATTTT	CASSKGQFTDTQYF
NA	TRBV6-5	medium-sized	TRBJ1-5	TGTGCCAGCCACAAAGGGAACGGCAATCAGCCCCAGCATTTT	CASHKGNGNQPQHF
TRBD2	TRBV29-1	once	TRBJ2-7	TGCAGCGCCGCGAGGGAGGGCTCGGGAGAGCAGTACTTC	CSAAREGSGEQYF
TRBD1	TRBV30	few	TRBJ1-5	TGTGCCTGGAGTGGACAGGGTGGTCCGGTCGGCAATCAGCCCCAGCATTTT	CAWSGQGGPVGNQPQHF
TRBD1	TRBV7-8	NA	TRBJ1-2	TGTGCCAGCAGCTTCGGGCTACAGGGGGCGCATGGCTACACCTTC	CASSFGLQGAHGYTF
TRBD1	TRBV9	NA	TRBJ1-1	TGTGCCAGCAGCCCGGGACAGACGAACACTGAAGCTTTCTTT	CASSPGQTNTEAFF
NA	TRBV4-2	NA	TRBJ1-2	TGTGCCAGCAGCCCGGCAGCTACCTCTGGCTACACCTTC	CASSPAATSGYTF
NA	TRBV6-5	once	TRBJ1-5	TGTGCCAGCAGTTACCTCCGGGACGGAGAGCCCCAGCATTTT	CASSYLRDGEPQHF
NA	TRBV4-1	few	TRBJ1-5	TGCGCCAGCAGCCAAGCAGGCCGAGGTAGCAATCAGCCCCAGCATTTT	CASSQAGRGSNQPQHF